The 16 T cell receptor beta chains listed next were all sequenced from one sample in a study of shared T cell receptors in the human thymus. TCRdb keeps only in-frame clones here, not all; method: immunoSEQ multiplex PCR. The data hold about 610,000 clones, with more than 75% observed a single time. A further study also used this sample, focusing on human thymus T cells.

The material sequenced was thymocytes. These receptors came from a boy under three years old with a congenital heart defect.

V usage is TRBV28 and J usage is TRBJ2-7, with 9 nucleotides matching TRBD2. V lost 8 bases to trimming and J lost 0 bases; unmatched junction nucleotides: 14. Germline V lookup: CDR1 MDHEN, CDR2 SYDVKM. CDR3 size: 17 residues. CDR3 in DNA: TGTGCCAGCCGCGCTAGCGGGATCCTCACCCTCTCCTACGAGCAGTACTTC. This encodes CASRASGILTLSYEQYF.

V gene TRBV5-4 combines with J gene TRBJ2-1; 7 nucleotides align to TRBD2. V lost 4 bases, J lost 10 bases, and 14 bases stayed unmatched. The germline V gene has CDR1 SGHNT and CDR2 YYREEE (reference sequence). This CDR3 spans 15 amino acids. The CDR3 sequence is CASSPQSGIEGEQFF. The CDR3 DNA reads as TGTGCCAGCAGCCCGCAGAGCGGGATAGAAGGGGAGCAGTTCTTC.

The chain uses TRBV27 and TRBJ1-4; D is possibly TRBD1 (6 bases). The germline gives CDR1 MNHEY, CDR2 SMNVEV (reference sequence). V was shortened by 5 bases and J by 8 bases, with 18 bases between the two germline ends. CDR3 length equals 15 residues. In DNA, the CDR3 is TGTGCCAGCAGTCCAAAACAGGGATCGAGCGAAAAACTGTTTTTT. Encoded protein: CASSPKQGSSEKLFF.

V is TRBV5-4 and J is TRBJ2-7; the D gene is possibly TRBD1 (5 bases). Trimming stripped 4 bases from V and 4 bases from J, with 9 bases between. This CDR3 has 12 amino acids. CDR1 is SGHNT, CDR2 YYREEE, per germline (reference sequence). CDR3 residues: CASSPGRYEQYF. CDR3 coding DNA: TGTGCCAGCAGCCCAGGGCGGTACGAGCAGTACTTC.

The CDR3: CASSSSGTGDYEQYF. The CDR3 coding sequence is TGTGCCAGCAGTTCTAGCGGGACAGGAGACTACGAGCAGTACTTC. V is TRBV27 and J is TRBJ2-7; D perhaps matches TRBD2 (9 bases). The CDR3 is 15 residues long. V lost 4 bases to trimming and J lost 3 bases, with 16 bases between them. Germline lookup yields CDR1 MNHEY and CDR2 SMNVEV (reference sequence).

CDR3 sequence reads: CASNHSRAKLLYEQYF. In nucleotides, the CDR3 is TGTGCCAGCAACCATTCGAGGGCAAAGCTGCTCTACGAGCAGTACTTC. This sequence joins TRBV2 and TRBJ2-7; maybe TRBD2 (5 bases). V shed 7 bases and J shed 3 bases, with 22 bases lying between them. CDR1 and CDR2 (germline): SNHLY, FYNNEI. The length of the CDR3 is 16 residues.

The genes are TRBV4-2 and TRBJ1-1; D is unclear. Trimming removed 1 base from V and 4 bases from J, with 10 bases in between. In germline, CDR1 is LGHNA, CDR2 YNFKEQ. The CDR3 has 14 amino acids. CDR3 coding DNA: TGTGCCAGCAGCCAAGCCGGGGAGGGCACTGAAGCTTTCTTT. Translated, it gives CASSQAGEGTEAFF.

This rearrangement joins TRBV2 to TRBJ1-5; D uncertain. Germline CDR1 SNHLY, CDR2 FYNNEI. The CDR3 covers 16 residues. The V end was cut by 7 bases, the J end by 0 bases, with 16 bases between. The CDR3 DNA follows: TGTGCCAGCAAATCCCAGGCTCCCGATAGCAATCAGCCCCAGCATTTT. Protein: CASKSQAPDSNQPQHF.

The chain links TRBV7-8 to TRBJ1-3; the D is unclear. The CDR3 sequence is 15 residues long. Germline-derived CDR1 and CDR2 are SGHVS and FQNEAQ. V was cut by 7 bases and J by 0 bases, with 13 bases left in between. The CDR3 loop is CASTPWRASGNTIYF. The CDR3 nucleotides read TGTGCCAGCACCCCCTGGAGGGCCTCTGGAAACACCATATATTTT.

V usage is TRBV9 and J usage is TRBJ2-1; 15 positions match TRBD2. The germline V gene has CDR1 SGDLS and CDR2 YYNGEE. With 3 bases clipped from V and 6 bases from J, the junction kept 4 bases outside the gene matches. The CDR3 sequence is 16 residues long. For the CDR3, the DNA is TGTGCCAGCAGCGAAAGGGGACTAGCGGGAGGCAATGAGCAGTTCTTC. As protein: CASSERGLAGGNEQFF.

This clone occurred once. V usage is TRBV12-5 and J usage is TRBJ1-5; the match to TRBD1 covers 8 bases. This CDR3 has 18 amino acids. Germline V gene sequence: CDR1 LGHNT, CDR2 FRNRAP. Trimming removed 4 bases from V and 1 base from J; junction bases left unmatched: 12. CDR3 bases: TGTGCTAGTGGTTACGGACAGGGCGGCAATCCAAGCAATCAGCCCCAGCATTTT. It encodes CASGYGQGGNPSNQPQHF. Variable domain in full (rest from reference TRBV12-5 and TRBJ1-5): DARVTQTPRHKVTEMGQEVTMRCQPILGHNTVFWYRQTMMQGLELLAYFRNRAPLDDSGMPKDRFSAEMPDATLATLKIQPSEPRDSAVYFCASGYGQGGNPSNQPQHFGDGTRLSIL.

CDR3 amino acids: CASSQVETEETQYF. The CDR3 coding sequence is TGCGCCAGCAGCCAAGTTGAGACAGAGGAGACCCAGTACTTC. This rearrangement joins TRBV4-1 to TRBJ2-5; a weak D match, TRBD1 (5 bases). CDR1 and CDR2 from the germline V gene are MGHRA and YSYEKL. CDR3 length equals 14 residues. Trimming cost V 1 base and J 5 bases, with 11 bases left between them.

CDR3 in amino acids: CASSEKLVRHTDTQYF. The CDR3 DNA reads as TGTGCCAGCAGCGAAAAACTAGTACGGCACACAGATACGCAGTATTTT. The chain is built from TRBV7-9 and TRBJ2-3; the D gene is possibly TRBD2 (5 bases). The CDR3 is made up of 16 amino acids. Between the trimmed V and J ends, which lost 5 bases and 2 bases, there was a span of 17 bases. The germline V gene encodes CDR1 SEHNR and CDR2 FQNEAQ (reference sequence).

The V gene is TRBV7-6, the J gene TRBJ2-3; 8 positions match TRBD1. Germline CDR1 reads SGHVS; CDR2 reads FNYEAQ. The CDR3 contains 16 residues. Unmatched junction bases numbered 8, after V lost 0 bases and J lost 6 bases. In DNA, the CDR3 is TGTGCCAGCAGCTTAGCTGTGCAGGGGGCATGGGATACGCAGTATTTT. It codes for CASSLAVQGAWDTQYF.

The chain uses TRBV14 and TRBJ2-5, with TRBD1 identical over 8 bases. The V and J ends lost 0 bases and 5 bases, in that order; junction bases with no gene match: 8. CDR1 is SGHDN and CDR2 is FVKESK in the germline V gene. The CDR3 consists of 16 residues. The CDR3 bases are TGTGCCAGCAGCCAAGATTTTCAGGGGGCAGGGGAGACCCAGTACTTC. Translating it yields CASSQDFQGAGETQYF. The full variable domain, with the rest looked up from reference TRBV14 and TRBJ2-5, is EAGVTQFPSHSVIEKGQTVTLRCDPISGHDNLYWYRRVMGKEIKFLLHFVKESKQDESGMPNNRFLAERTGGTYSTLKVQPAELEDSGVYFCASSQDFQGAGETQYFGPGTRLLVL.

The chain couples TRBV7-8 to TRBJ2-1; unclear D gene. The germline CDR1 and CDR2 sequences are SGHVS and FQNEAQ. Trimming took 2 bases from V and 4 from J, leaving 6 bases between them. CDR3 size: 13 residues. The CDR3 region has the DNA TGTGCCAGCAGCTTATACTCATACAATGAGCAGTTCTTC. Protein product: CASSLYSYNEQFF.